This entry is about one TCR beta chain. What it binds is unknown. Donors comprised healthy HIV-negative adults lacking recent acute infections or vaccinations. The sample originates from a study of shared clonotypes between healthy human individuals. The wider study: The plates for each donor numbered three CD4 naive, three CD4 memory, two CD8 naive and one CD8 memory. Study-level findings and limits: Sequencing of the sorted subsets was shown by rarefaction to be incomplete despite large depth. Against clonotypes common to all four donors, non-shared ones had lower generation probabilities.

The CDR3 runs 14 residues. Germline values: CDR1 MDHEN, CDR2 SYDVKM. Trimming removed 6 bases from V and 5 bases from J, with 16 bases in between. The table came from immunoSEQ multiplex PCR; TCRdb's copy has only in-frame clones and leaves some out. In the table there are 1 million to 1.2 million clones, about 80% of which are singletons. V usage is TRBV28 and J usage is TRBJ1-2, with D possibly TRBD1 on 6 matching bases. What was sequenced was memory CD4+ T cells from PBMCs. Sample subset: CD45RA-negative fraction. The TCR sequence derives from a man younger than 35 in good health. Some clones in this sample may be carry-over from other donors' samples. The CDR3 sequence: CASSEGRGDYGYTF. CDR3 DNA: TGTGCCAGCAGCGAAGGGAGGGGGGATTATGGCTACACCTTC.